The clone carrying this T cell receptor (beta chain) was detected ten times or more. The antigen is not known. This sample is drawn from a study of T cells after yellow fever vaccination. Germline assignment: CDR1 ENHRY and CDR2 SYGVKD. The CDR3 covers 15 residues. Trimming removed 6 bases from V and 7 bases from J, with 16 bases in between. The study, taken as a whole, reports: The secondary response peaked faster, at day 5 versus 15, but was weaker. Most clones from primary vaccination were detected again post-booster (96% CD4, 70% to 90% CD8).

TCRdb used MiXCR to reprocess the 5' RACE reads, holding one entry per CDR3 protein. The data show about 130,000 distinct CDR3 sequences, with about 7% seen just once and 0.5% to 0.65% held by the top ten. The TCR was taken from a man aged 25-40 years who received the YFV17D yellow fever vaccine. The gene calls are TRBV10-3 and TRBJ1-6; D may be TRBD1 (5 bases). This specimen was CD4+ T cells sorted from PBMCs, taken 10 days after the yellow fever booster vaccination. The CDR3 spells CAIRPSRDLNSPLHF. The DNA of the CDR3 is TGTGCCATCAGGCCCTCGCGGGACCTGAATTCACCCCTCCACTTT.